The T cell receptor (beta chain) described here comes from a study of T cell repertoires in cytomegalovirus infection. The length of the CDR3 is 13 residues. CDR1 is SGHTA and CDR2 is FQGTGA in the germline V gene. The V and J ends lost 5 bases and 8 bases, in that order; junction bases with no gene match: 6. This clonotype is labeled as medium-sized. Each CDR3 protein is one row after TCRdb ran MiXCR on the reads. The table shows about 140,000 distinct CDR3 sequences, with about 6.5% occurring only once. Sample: PBMCs. The receptor's source is a human donor in good health (CMV status not recorded). Some clones in this sample may be carry-over from other donors' samples. The V and J genes are TRBV7-3 and TRBJ1-2; 9 bases are a match to TRBD1. CDR3: CASSRGQGIGYTF. The CDR3 nucleotides are TGTGCCAGCAGCCGCGGACAGGGGATCGGCTACACCTTC.